This record covers a single T cell receptor (beta chain). This record belongs to a study of blood T cell repertoires in COVID-19. Trimming removed 1 base from V and 5 bases from J, with 11 bases in between. Germline-derived CDR1 and CDR2 are MGHRA and YSYEKL. The CDR3 has 15 amino acids. Authors' methods: Amplifying reference gene primers gave estimates of nucleated cell counts. TCRdb's copy holds only in-frame clones and misses some; the assay was immunoSEQ multiplex PCR. The V and J calls and clone size were taken over from that table, and D and trimming were inferred from the DNA. This table has a few hundred thousand clones, about 83% appearing once.

The TCR originated in a man older than 75 with acute or convalescent COVID-19. Input material: peripheral blood. This chain connects TRBV4-1 to TRBJ1-4; D is ambiguous. The CDR3 coding sequence is TGCGCCAGCAGCCAAGTACGGTCGGGAAATGAAAAACTGTTTTTT. Protein product: CASSQVRSGNEKLFF.